This record looks at one T cell receptor (beta chain) sequence and its context. The antigen remains undetermined. These data are taken from a study of cytomegalovirus exposure and HLA in healthy donors. The overall study: T cells numbering 150 million to 200 million yielded 90 million to 140 million unique TCR beta sequences in an earlier analysis. Points from the study as a whole: Some V segments (TRBV6-2 and TRBV6-3 among them) were excluded as indistinguishable.

The PCR employed 60 Vbeta primers together with 13 Jbeta primers. Original processing notes: Later analysis identified some 88 million unique TCR beta chains, approximately 11 million shared. Assay used: immunoSEQ multiplex PCR; TCRdb lists only in-frame clones, some missing. That table furnishes V, J and clone size, whereas the DNA furnished D and trimming. The repertoire consists of around 210,000 clones, with approximately 79% occurring once and the leading ten covering less than 2%. The V gene's germline CDR1 is LNHDA and CDR2 SQIVND (reference sequence). V was shortened by 9 bases and J by 7 bases, with 16 bases between the two germline ends. The CDR3 has 13 amino acids.

The chain has TRBV19 and TRBJ1-5; D not certain. The TCR comes from a middle-aged man in good health and CMV-seronegative. The sequencing sample was made of PBMCs. This chain's CDR3 is CARLPPGGQPQHF. The CDR3 coding sequence is TGTGCCAGACTTCCACCGGGTGGGCAGCCCCAGCATTTT.